One and the same sample provided the 17 T cell receptor beta chains below, sequenced in a study of T cell responses to AZD1222 COVID-19 vaccine (dated by TCRdb to 2020 to 2022). Sample time point, as interpreted from the label and publication: about 28 days (+/-7) after the second vaccine dose. The library was prepared using the immunoSEQ multiplex PCR assay. The table comes from immuneACCESS by way of TCRdb, which keeps in-frame sequences with V and J called. Part of the clones is missing from these tables; in studies checked, under half for an unresolved V gene and the rest for unknown reasons. This sample comprises approximately 200,000 clones, 80% to 95% of them detected only once. Of the sample, around 1% is held by the ten largest clones. The input for sequencing was peripheral blood, taken 28 days after the second AZD1222 dose. The origin of the receptors is an adult who received the AZD1222 COVID-19 vaccine.

This clone showed up just once. The chain employs TRBV5-1 and TRBJ1-4, with 7 nucleotides matching TRBD1. After removal of 0 bases from V and 4 bases from J, the junction contained 6 bases not matched to a gene. The CDR3 has 16 residues. Per germline, CDR1 SGHRS and CDR2 YFSETQ. CDR3 in DNA: TGCGCCAGCAGCTTGGTAACCGGGACAGTTAATGAAAAACTGTTTTTT. It is translated as CASSLVTGTVNEKLFF.

The chain links TRBV11-1 to TRBJ2-1, with 10 bases aligning to TRBD2. The V gene's germline CDR1 is SGHAT and CDR2 FQDESV (reference sequence). This CDR3 is built from 16 residues. Trimming took 5 bases from V and 3 from J; bases not matched to a gene: 7. The chain's CDR3 is CASSPPGLALYNEQFF. The CDR3, as DNA: TGTGCCAGCAGCCCCCCGGGACTAGCGCTCTACAATGAGCAGTTCTTC.

The chain couples TRBV25-1 to TRBJ1-5, with no clear D. V gave up 3 bases and J gave up 0 bases, with 3 bases separating them. CDR1 is MGHDK, CDR2 SYGVNS, per germline. The CDR3 extends over 13 amino acids. The CDR3 bases are TGTGCCAGCAGTGATTATAGCAATCAGCCCCAGCATTTT. Its translation is CASSDYSNQPQHF. Full variable domain (rest looked up from reference TRBV25-1 and TRBJ1-5): EADIYQTPRYLVIGTGKKITLECSQTMGHDKMYWYQQDPGMELHLIHYSYGVNSTEKGDLSSESTVSRIRTEHFPLTLESARPSHTSQYLCASSDYSNQPQHFGDGTRLSIL.

About this clone itself: Other DNA sequences of this sample code for an identical CDR3. The chain links TRBV3-1 (or the pseudogene TRBV3-2) to TRBJ1-2; no clear D gene. Per germline, CDR1 LGHDT and CDR2 YNNKEL (reference sequence). The CDR3 has 12 residues. Trimming removed 0 bases from V and 8 bases from J, with 7 bases in between. CDR3 in DNA: TGTGCCAGCAGCCAAGATCGGGGAGGCTACACCTTC. Amino acids: CASSQDRGGYTF.

The rearrangement links TRBV10-3 to TRBJ1-1; no clear D. This CDR3 contains 12 residues. The germline V gene has CDR1 ENHRY and CDR2 SYGVKD. V was shortened by 6 bases and J by 4 bases, with 9 bases between the two germline ends. CDR3 sequence: CAISGSGTEAFF. DNA for the CDR3: TGTGCCATCAGCGGCTCGGGCACTGAAGCTTTCTTT.

The V and J genes are TRBV5-1 and TRBJ2-3; 15 bases line up with TRBD2. The CDR3 runs to 18 residues. From germline, CDR1 is SGHRS and CDR2 YFSETQ. The junction had 7 bases not matched to a gene; V was cut back by 5 bases and J by 0 bases. The CDR3 here is CASRPGLAGGASTDTQYF. CDR3 nucleotide sequence: TGCGCCAGCAGACCGGGACTAGCGGGGGGAGCTAGCACAGATACGCAGTATTTT.

As concerns this clone: The sample contains more than one DNA sequence encoding this CDR3. J is TRBJ2-3 and V is TRBV2; 13 positions agree with TRBD2. The germline V gene has CDR1 SNHLY and CDR2 FYNNEI. CDR3 length: 15 residues. Trimming cost V 6 bases and J 4 bases; bases outside gene matches: 4. The CDR3 reads CASSPTSGGADTQYF. The CDR3 bases are TGTGCCAGCAGCCCCACTAGCGGGGGGGCAGATACGCAGTATTTT. Complete variable domain (other parts from reference TRBV2 and TRBJ2-3): EPEVTQTPSHQVTQMGQEVILRCVPISNHLYFYWYRQILGQKVEFLVSFYNNEISEKSEIFDDQFSVERPDGSNFTLKIRSTKLEDSAMYFCASSPTSGGADTQYFGPGTRLTVL.

Only a few counts were recorded for this clone. This sequence joins TRBV28 and TRBJ1-3; D perhaps matches TRBD1 (5 bases). Deletions cut 5 bases from V and 2 bases from J, with 13 bases between. The germline V gene has CDR1 MDHEN and CDR2 SYDVKM. This CDR3 comprises 15 residues. The CDR3 DNA is TGTGCCAGCAGTCTCCTTGGGGCTGCTGGAAACACCATATATTTT. Translating gives CASSLLGAAGNTIYF.

This clone was seen more than once but under ten times. The rearrangement joins TRBV12-3 or TRBV12-4 to TRBJ1-1; D perhaps matches TRBD1 (5 bases). The V gene lost 5 bases and the J gene lost 10 bases, with 11 bases spanning the gap. This CDR3 region has 11 residues. The CDR3 DNA reads as TGTGCCAGCAGTGCAGGGACTCTAGCTTTCTTT. The encoded protein is CASSAGTLAFF.

The sample holds one count of this clone. The genes are TRBV5-1 and TRBJ1-3; D might be TRBD1 (5 bases). V dropped 2 bases and J dropped 0 bases, with 6 bases sitting between them. Germline V gives CDR1 SGHRS, CDR2 YFSETQ. CDR3 length: 14 residues. This CDR3 is CASSFDSSGNTIYF. CDR3 bases: TGCGCCAGCAGCTTCGACAGCTCTGGAAACACCATATATTTT.

The rearrangement joins TRBV6-5 to TRBJ2-5; D could derive from TRBD1 or TRBD2 (5 bases each). Germline assignment: CDR1 MNHEY and CDR2 SVGAGI. The CDR3 is 14 residues long. Deletions cut 5 bases from V and 2 bases from J, with 12 bases between. CDR3 sequence: CASSRGRLQETQYF. The DNA of the CDR3 is TGTGCCAGCAGTAGGGGACGGTTACAAGAGACCCAGTACTTC.

V is TRBV10-3 and J is TRBJ1-4; D not resolved. The V end lost 8 bases, the J end lost 6 bases, and 13 bases lay between the germline ends. Germline CDR1 ENHRY, CDR2 SYGVKD. This CDR3 region has 13 residues. CDR3 region: CAIRTVGDEKLFF. Written as DNA, the CDR3 is TGTGCCATCCGAACGGTGGGTGATGAAAAACTGTTTTTT.

The genes are TRBV9 and TRBJ2-5; 7 nucleotides match TRBD2. CDR3 size: 16 residues. The V and J ends lost 3 bases and 1 base, in that order; junction bases with no gene match: 9. Germline CDR1 SGDLS, CDR2 YYNGEE. This CDR3 reads CASSDPRGDFQETQYF. The DNA of the CDR3 is TGTGCCAGCAGCGACCCCCGGGGGGACTTCCAAGAGACCCAGTACTTC.

CDR3 in amino acids: CASSLARTEAFF. Here the CDR3 DNA reads TGTGCCAGCAGTTTAGCGCGGACTGAAGCTTTCTTT. This chain links TRBV12-3 or TRBV12-4 with TRBJ1-1; D unresolved. V dropped 0 bases and J dropped 5 bases, with 4 bases sitting between them. The CDR3 is 12 residues long.

This clone occurred a few times. The chain employs TRBV11-2 and TRBJ2-1; possible D gene TRBD1, 6 bases. Deletions cut 4 bases from V and 4 bases from J, with 8 bases between. The CDR3 covers 13 residues. Germline CDR1 and CDR2: SGHAT and FQNNGV. The CDR3 DNA reads as TGTGCCAGCAGCTGGACAGAGTACAATGAGCAGTTCTTC. It specifies CASSWTEYNEQFF.

In this sample, this clone turned up once. V gene TRBV7-9 combines with J gene TRBJ2-1; the match to TRBD2 covers 11 bases. The CDR3 covers 13 residues. V was pared by 10 bases and J by 5 bases, with 4 bases of the junction left unmatched. Germline V gene sequence: CDR1 SEHNR, CDR2 FQNEAQ (reference sequence). CDR3 region: CAKGTSGDNEQFF. The CDR3 DNA reads TGTGCCAAAGGGACTAGCGGTGACAATGAGCAGTTCTTC. The variable domain in full, with the rest retrieved from reference TRBV7-9 and TRBJ2-1, is DTGVSQNPRHKITKRGQNVTFRCDPISEHNRLYWYRQTLGQGPEFLTYFQNEAQLEKSRLLSDRFSAERPKGSFSTLEIQRTEQGDSAMYLCAKGTSGDNEQFFGPGTRLTVL.

Here the CDR3 DNA reads TGCGCCAGCAGCCAAGTGCTGGGGGGCAACTATGGCTACACCTTC. Its protein is CASSQVLGGNYGYTF. J is TRBJ1-2 and V is TRBV4-3; D possibly corresponds to TRBD1 (6 bases). V shed 1 base and J shed 2 bases, with 11 bases lying between them. CDR3 length: 15 residues. Germline CDR1 is LGHNA and CDR2 is YSLEER.